This entry describes one T cell receptor beta chain. It has no known antigen specificity. Base-call qualities are not available, and no considerably larger clone is one nucleotide away. The TCR beta CDR3 regions were amplified from RNA transcripts. The TCR CDR3 was subjected to a first round of RT-PCR using the HTBI primer set and the Qiagen OneStep RT-PCR kit. The libraries were constructed in a second round of multiplex PCR and then size-selected and purified. Sequencing of the libraries was done on an Illumina HiSeq2000 using paired-end 100 bp reads. Turning to the authors' computational methods: Raw data were processed with SOAPnuke, discarding reads with adapters, uncalled bases, mean Phred below 15, or no exact constant-primer or identifier match. High-quality paired reads were merged using COPE v1.2.5, and each unique nucleotide sequence was defined as a clonotype. MiTCR v1.1 was used to align the clonotypes against IMGT TRBV, TRBD and TRBJ reference segments. The analysis included only V-J combinations with a frequency above 0.0001, which together covered around 99% of the repertoires. A TCS score was defined as the ratio of F50 (clonal expansion) to E x V (chaos), with BLOSUM62-based TCRdist applied between CDR3 peptides within each V-J. Welch's t-statistics and random forest reduced roughly 540 V-J features to about 13, which were used in a naive Bayes classifier (R e1071). The public reads were reprocessed in TCRdb via fastp at Q25 and MiXCR, keeping in-frame beta chains. Every distinct CDR3 protein forms one entry, paired with its most common genes and DNA. TCRdb, rather than the study authors, made the V and J calls. The sample table contains approximately 520,000 distinct CDR3 sequences; only one count was recorded for roughly a quarter of them. The top ten clones comprise about 11% of the sample.

Ophthalmopathy patients had moderately to severely active disease, with a Clinical Activity Score of 3 or more, a NOSPECS grade of 4 or more, and a disease duration of less than 3 months. The study excluded patients with uncontrolled infections, other autoimmune diseases, pregnancy or lactation. Diagnoses were established on the basis of clinical symptoms, serum thyroxine and TRAb, thyroid ultrasound, and orbital computed tomography. PBMCs were isolated from more than 8 ml of fresh peripheral blood by Ficoll-Paque density gradient centrifugation. Trizol reagent was used to extract total RNA, and RNA quality was then checked on an Agilent 2100 Bioanalyzer. V is shortened by 4 bases, J by 1 base, and the region joining them spans 5 bases. The CDR3 starts with the cysteine, ends with the phenylalanine, and has 11 residues. The DNA shown is the 33-base CDR3, in frame from base 1. The germline V gene yields SQVTM for CDR1 and ANQGSEA for CDR2.

The record originates from a study of T cells in Graves' hyperthyroidism and ophthalmopathy (dated by TCRdb to between 2018 and 2021). Notes on the research overall: Peripheral blood samples were taken at the time of initial diagnosis, prior to any treatment. To identify TCR V-J signatures that set the groups apart, the researchers used a discovery cohort of about a hundred patients, made up of around 40 with Graves' ophthalmopathy and about 60 with stable Graves' hyperthyroidism. An independent validation cohort of around 19 hyperthyroidism patients and over 15 patients who later progressed to ophthalmopathy tested prospective prediction of ophthalmopathy. The approximately 100 discovery patients were randomly split 7:3 into training and test sets. Thyroid tissue and blood T-cell repertoires from roughly six Graves' hyperthyroidism patients were also compared in the study. After sampling, hyperthyroidism patients received methimazole starting at 30 mg daily, and ophthalmopathy patients received high-dose intravenous methylprednisolone. The paper describes TCR Vbeta CDR3 sequencing of 120 to 150 peripheral blood samples, made up of some 40 ophthalmopathy patients, over 70 hyperthyroidism patients and 17 progressor patients. On the study overall, not on this receptor specifically: Sample size was not statistically predetermined, and investigators were not blinded to group allocation. Blood samples also contained most of the expanded thyroid clonotypes (frequency above 0.001), which suggests that blood repertoires may reflect thyroid immune responses. In validation, progression to ophthalmopathy was predicted by the model with more than 65% sensitivity and just over 72% specificity, a median of around 5.9 months before onset. In cross-validation, a model built on a 13 V-J signature told ophthalmopathy apart from stable hyperthyroidism with under 90% sensitivity and roughly 83% specificity, and in testing the same model reached 80%/75%.

The source of this sequence is a woman aged 25 to 39 with Graves' ophthalmopathy. The sequenced material came from blood. The chain joins TRBV29-1 to TRBJ2-7, with the D gene too uncertain to name. DNA sequence: TGCAGCGTTGGGGTTTCCTACGAGCAGTACTTC. It is translated as CSVGVSYEQYF.